This T cell receptor beta chain originates from a study of blood T cell repertoires in COVID-19. Sequencing used immunoSEQ multiplex PCR; TCRdb keeps in-frame clones, though not all of them. The data show some 400,000 clones, with 80% to 90% seen just once and 10% held by the top ten. Germline lookup yields CDR1 SEHNR and CDR2 FQNEAQ (reference sequence). V lost 5 bases to trimming and J lost 6 bases; unmatched junction nucleotides: 10. The CDR3 is 16 residues long. The origin of this receptor is a woman in her 30s with COVID-19, enrolled during active disease. The J gene is TRBJ2-1, the V gene TRBV7-9; TRBD1 agrees at 10 bases. Material: peripheral blood. CDR3 DNA: TGTGCCAGCAGCCCCCACCGGGACAGGGGCCTCAATGAGCAGTTCTTC. Encoded protein: CASSPHRDRGLNEQFF.